Below are 13 T cell receptor beta chains sequenced from a single sample in a study of response to subunit inactivated influenza vaccine. MiXCR, applied by TCRdb to the RT-PCR reads, yields one record per CDR3 protein. Of 600,000 to 850,000 distinct CDR3 sequences in the sample, approximately 15% are singletons; the top ten hold about 7.6%. The material sequenced was PBMCs from blood, taken 14 to 15 days before vaccination. Receptors were obtained from a man aged 45-65 years who received an inactivated influenza vaccine.

In this sample, this clonotype turned up a few times. The rearrangement joins TRBV3-1 to TRBJ2-7, with 7 bases fitting TRBD1. The germline V gene has CDR1 LGHDT and CDR2 YNNKEL (reference sequence). The ends lost 4 bases at V and 3 bases at J; junction bases unmatched: 6. This CDR3 comprises 14 residues. The CDR3: CASSREGQFYEQYF. The CDR3 coding sequence is TGTGCCAGCAGCCGAGAGGGACAGTTCTACGAGCAGTACTTC.

This clonotype has just a few counts. V and J are TRBV20-1 and TRBJ2-7; possible D gene TRBD2, 6 bases. Trimming pared 2 bases from V and 7 bases from J, leaving 15 bases between. Germline CDR1 is DFQATT and CDR2 is SNEGSKA (reference sequence). This CDR3 contains 13 residues. CDR3 sequence (DNA): TGCAGTGCTAGAAGGCGGGGAAACGGGGAGCAGTACTTC. Protein product: CSARRRGNGEQYF.

The rearrangement links TRBV3-1 to TRBJ1-5; D gene uncertain. With 0 bases removed from V and 6 bases from J, the gap between germline ends came to 9 bases. Germline loops: CDR1 LGHDT, CDR2 YNNKEL (reference sequence). The length of the CDR3 is 14 residues. This CDR3 reads CASSQEVDRQPQHF. The CDR3 DNA is TGTGCCAGCAGCCAAGAGGTGGATCGTCAGCCCCAGCATTTT.

This clonotype was detected many times. The genes are TRBV5-1 and TRBJ2-3; no firm D call. This CDR3 has 13 amino acids. In germline, CDR1 is SGHRS, CDR2 YFSETQ. V gave up 3 bases and J gave up 5 bases, with 10 bases separating them. CDR3 DNA: TGCGCCAGCAGCTCGCCTGGGATAGATACGCAGTATTTT. As protein: CASSSPGIDTQYF.

This chain uses TRBV11-2 with TRBJ2-4; possible D gene TRBD1, 7 bases. Germline assignment: CDR1 SGHAT and CDR2 FQNNGV. Trimming stripped 2 bases from V and 12 bases from J, with 20 bases between. The CDR3 covers 15 residues. CDR3 bases: TGTGCCAGCAGCTTAATCCCGCAGGGGGGTCATAATCAGTACTTC. It codes for CASSLIPQGGHNQYF.

This clonotype was observed a few times. DNA for the CDR3: TGCGCCAGCAGCCAAGTTTGGCAGGTCAATCAGCCCCAGCATTTT. Its protein is CASSQVWQVNQPQHF. This rearrangement joins TRBV4-3 to TRBJ1-5; D ambiguous. V was pared by 1 base and J by 3 bases, with 10 bases between. This CDR3 has 15 amino acids. Germline values: CDR1 LGHNA, CDR2 YSLEER.

The J gene is TRBJ2-5, the V gene TRBV20-1, with TRBD2 matching 7 bases. V shed 3 bases and J 0 bases; nucleotides not matched to a gene: 1. CDR1 and CDR2 (germline): DFQATT, SNEGSKA (reference sequence). The CDR3 is 13 amino acids. The CDR3 DNA is TGCAGTGCTAGCGGGGGGAACCAAGAGACCCAGTACTTC. Translating it yields CSASGGNQETQYF.

In this sample, this clonotype turned up a few times. V and J are TRBV4-1 and TRBJ2-3, with TRBD2 identical over 10 bases. Per germline, CDR1 MGHRA and CDR2 YSYEKL. The V segment lost 3 bases and the J segment 2 bases; nucleotides outside the gene matches: 5. The CDR3 spans 16 residues. As DNA, the CDR3 is TGCGCCAGCAGCCACCCAGCGGGGGGGAACACAGATACGCAGTATTTT. Protein sequence: CASSHPAGGNTDTQYF.

In its sample, this clonotype was seen many times. The chain carries TRBV10-3 and TRBJ2-7; D gene uncertain. This CDR3 is built from 11 residues. Germline V gene lookup returns CDR1 ENHRY and CDR2 SYGVKD. The V end lost 5 bases, the J end lost 6 bases, and 8 bases lay between the germline ends. The CDR3 loop reads CAISPSTEQYF. CDR3 coding DNA: TGTGCCATCAGTCCCTCCACCGAGCAGTACTTC.

This clonotype was seen more than once but under ten times. V usage is TRBV24-1 and J usage is TRBJ2-1; the match to TRBD1 covers 8 bases. V shed 3 bases, J shed 7 bases, and the junction held 10 bases outside the gene matches. Per germline, CDR1 KGHDR and CDR2 SFDVKD. The CDR3 length is 16 residues. The CDR3 sequence is CATSDRQGSPTNEQFF. The CDR3 nucleotides are TGTGCCACCAGTGATCGACAGGGGTCCCCCACAAATGAGCAGTTCTTC.

The table lists this clonotype with a few counts. The V gene is TRBV6-6, the J gene TRBJ2-3; D is ambiguous. Germline CDR1 reads MNHNY; CDR2 reads SVGAGI (reference sequence). Trimming pared 0 bases from V and 5 bases from J, leaving 3 bases between. The CDR3 runs to 12 residues. CDR3 loop: CASSYSEDTQYF. The CDR3 region has the DNA TGTGCCAGCAGTTACTCGGAAGATACGCAGTATTTT.

This clonotype was picked up many times. This rearrangement joins TRBV7-9 to TRBJ1-2; D perhaps matches TRBD1 (5 bases). This CDR3 is built from 14 residues. The V end was cut by 1 base, the J end by 2 bases, with 8 bases between. The germline gives CDR1 SEHNR, CDR2 FQNEAQ (reference sequence). The CDR3 coding sequence is TGTGCCAGCAGCTTAGGACAGAACAACTATGGCTACACCTTC. This gives the protein CASSLGQNNYGYTF.

This clonotype was observed many times. Here the CDR3 reads CASSLVGDRKKQAFF. The CDR3 DNA sequence: TGTGCCAGCAGCTTAGTAGGAGACAGGAAAAAGCAAGCTTTCTTT. J is TRBJ1-1 and V is TRBV11-2; D might be TRBD1 (6 bases). V was clipped by 1 base and J by 9 bases, with 18 bases between them. Germline assignment: CDR1 SGHAT and CDR2 FQNNGV. This CDR3 is built from 15 residues.